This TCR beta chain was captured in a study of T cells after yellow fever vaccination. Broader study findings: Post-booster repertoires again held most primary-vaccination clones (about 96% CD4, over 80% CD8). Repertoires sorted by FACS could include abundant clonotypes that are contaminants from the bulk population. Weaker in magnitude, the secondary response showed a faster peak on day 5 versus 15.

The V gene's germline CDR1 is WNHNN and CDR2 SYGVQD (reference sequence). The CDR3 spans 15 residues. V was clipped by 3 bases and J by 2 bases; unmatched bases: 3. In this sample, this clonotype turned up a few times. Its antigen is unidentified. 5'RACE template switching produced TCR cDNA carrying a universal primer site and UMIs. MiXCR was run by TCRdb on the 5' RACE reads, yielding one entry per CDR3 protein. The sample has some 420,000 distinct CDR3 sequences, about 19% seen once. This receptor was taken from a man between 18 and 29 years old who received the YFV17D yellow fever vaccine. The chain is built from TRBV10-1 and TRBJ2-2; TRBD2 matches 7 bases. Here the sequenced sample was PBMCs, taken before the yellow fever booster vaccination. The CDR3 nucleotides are TGCGCCAGCAGTGAAGCGGGGCGTAACACCGGGGAGCTGTTTTTT. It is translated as CASSEAGRNTGELFF.